This T cell receptor (beta chain) was captured by sequencing in a study of OX40 agonist ivuxolimab in advanced cancers. Study-wide context: Patients received the agonistic anti-OX40 (CD134) antibody ivuxolimab.

Germline V gene lookup returns CDR1 MNHEY and CDR2 SMNVEV (reference sequence). Trimming shortened V by 2 bases and J by 0 bases, and 20 bases separated the two germline ends. CDR3 size: 19 residues. Libraries were prepared by immunoSEQ multiplex PCR; TCRdb keeps only in-frame clonotypes and omits some of them. This table has around 100,000 clones, approximately 89% appearing once. The material sequenced was CD4+ or CD8+ T cells sorted from blood, taken in a trial of the OX40 agonist ivuxolimab. The chain carries TRBV27 and TRBJ2-4, with D possibly TRBD2 on 5 matching bases. The TCR comes from an adult with an advanced solid tumor such as melanoma, head and neck, liver or kidney cancer. The CDR3 DNA reads TGTGCCAGCAGTTTAAATGGGCGGGTGGGTTCACTAGCCAAAAACATTCAGTACTTC. Protein sequence: CASSLNGRVGSLAKNIQYF.